These T cell receptor beta chains were read from a single sample in a study of T cell repertoires in cytomegalovirus infection. Using its own MiXCR run on the reads, TCRdb lists one record per CDR3 protein. The sample lists nearly 650,000 distinct CDR3 sequences, 20% to 30% occurring once. Material: CD8+ T cells from PBMCs. These receptors all stem from a human donor in good health (CMV status not recorded). Some clones in this sample may be carry-over from other donors' samples. The CDR3 runs from the conserved cysteine through the conserved F or W.

J,V,CDR3
TRBJ2-7,TRBV20-1,CSARDSTAPTYEQYF
TRBJ2-1,TRBV11-2,CASSLLVSSYNEQFF
TRBJ1-5,TRBV6-1,CASSEWAPQDQPQHF
TRBJ1-1,TRBV6-1,CASSELTTGTEAFF
TRBJ1-4,TRBV15,CATSGALGRQDEKLFF
TRBJ2-2,TRBV4-3,CASRQGYATGELFF
TRBJ2-7,TRBV6-6,CASSLTGNFYEQYF
TRBJ1-2,TRBV7-9,CASSLDRLYGYTF
TRBJ1-2,TRBV7-9,CASSSPGQGHGYTF
TRBJ2-1,TRBV7-6,CASSPGRLDNEQFF
TRBJ2-4,TRBV5-6,CASSGGSEGAFNIQYF
TRBJ2-1,TRBV6-1,CASIPIAGALYNEQFF
TRBJ1-1,TRBV27,CASSFDRVTEAFF
TRBJ2-3,TRBV28,CASSPHMENTQYF
TRBJ2-1,TRBV10-3,CAISESMAAGGYNEQFF
TRBJ2-1,TRBV3-1,CASSQDWGDNEQFF
TRBJ2-2,TRBV6-1,CASSLRRGGTGELFF
TRBJ1-1,TRBV7-9,CASSLTSGTVFMNTEAFF
TRBJ2-3,TRBV2,CASSDGTGLPDTQYF
TRBJ2-2,TRBV7-3,CASSLGQGRKSGELFF
TRBJ2-5,TRBV20-1,CSARTSGGTQETQYF
TRBJ1-2,TRBV27,CASSGQSFYGYTF
TRBJ2-5,TRBV7-2,CASRTSWGLKETQYF
TRBJ1-5,TRBV5-6,CASSSASQPQHF
TRBJ2-1,TRBV6-5,CASSNSGTGWDEQFF
TRBJ2-5,TRBV6-8,CASSKENGQQETQYF
TRBJ2-6,TRBV19,CASSIDWTGDVFGANVLTF
TRBJ1-6,TRBV2,CVSSEALQSPLHF
TRBJ1-1,TRBV6-2/TRBV6-3,CASSYWTANTEAFF
TRBJ2-3,TRBV5-6,CASSFMTSGDPTDTQYF
TRBJ1-4,TRBV28,CASSPNRPTNEKLFF
TRBJ2-4,TRBV7-2,CASRESGGADKNIQYF
TRBJ2-5,TRBV7-3,CASSLAGTSGETQYF
TRBJ2-5,TRBV7-9,CVSSLETSGARETQYF
TRBJ2-6,TRBV6-1,CASSPRDSGISGANVLTF
TRBJ1-2,TRBV14,CASSQWAGRTHGYTF
TRBJ2-1,TRBV14,CASSQPGRGAYNEQFF
TRBJ2-7,TRBV7-8,CASSLTVGSSSYEQYF
TRBJ1-5,TRBV15,CATSRGTGYQPQHF
TRBJ2-5,TRBV7-6,CASSPRPGEGETQYF
TRBJ1-2,TRBV7-9,CASSSVPGQENYGYTF
TRBJ1-2,TRBV20-1,CSASLGERRYYGYTF
TRBJ1-1,TRBV12-3/TRBV12-4,CASSPSPTGQSEAFF
TRBJ1-5,TRBV7-2,CASSLDGTGLGYSNQPQHF
TRBJ2-5,TRBV6-2/TRBV6-3,CASRTLATQETQYF
TRBJ1-2,TRBV20-1,CSAGPPTANYGYTF